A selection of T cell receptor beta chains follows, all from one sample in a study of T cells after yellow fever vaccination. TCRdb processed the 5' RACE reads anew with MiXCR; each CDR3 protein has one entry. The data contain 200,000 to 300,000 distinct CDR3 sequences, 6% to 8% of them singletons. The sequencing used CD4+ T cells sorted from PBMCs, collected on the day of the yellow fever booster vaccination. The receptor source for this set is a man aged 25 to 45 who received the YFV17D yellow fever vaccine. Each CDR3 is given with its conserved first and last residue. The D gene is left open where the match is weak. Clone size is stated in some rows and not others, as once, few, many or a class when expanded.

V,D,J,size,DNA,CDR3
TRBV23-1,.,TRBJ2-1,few,TGCGCCAGCTTATTCAGCCGGGGGAGGTGGTTCTTC,CASLFSRGRWFF
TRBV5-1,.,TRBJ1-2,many,TGCGCCAGCAGCTTGGTGGCCGGAAAAGCTACCTATGGCTACACCTTC,CASSLVAGKATYGYTF
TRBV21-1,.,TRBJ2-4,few,TGTGCCGCCGCGAGGATTGACATTCAGTACTTC,CAAARIDIQYF
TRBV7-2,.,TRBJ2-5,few,TGTGCCAGCAGCCCACAAACTACCACGGGGACCCAGTACTTC,CASSPQTTTGTQYF
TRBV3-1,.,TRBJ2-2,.,TGTGCCAGCAGCCAACCCGGGACACTTGGGTTTTCCGGGGAGCTGTTTTTT,CASSQPGTLGFSGELFF
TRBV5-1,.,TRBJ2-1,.,TGCGCCAGCAGCTTGGCCTGGGGGAGCTCCTACAATGAGCAGTTCTTC,CASSLAWGSSYNEQFF
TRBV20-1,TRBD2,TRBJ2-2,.,TGCAGTGCTAGAGCCTTAGCGGGAGTACCGAACACCGGGGAGCTGTTTTTT,CSARALAGVPNTGELFF
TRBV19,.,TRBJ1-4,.,TGTGCCAGTAGCTACGGACAGTTGAATGAAAAACTGTTTTTT,CASSYGQLNEKLFF
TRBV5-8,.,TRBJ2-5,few,TGTGCCAGCAGCCCATGGACAGCCGTAGGATCTCAAGAGACCCAGTACTTC,CASSPWTAVGSQETQYF
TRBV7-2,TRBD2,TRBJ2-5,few,TGTGCCAGCAGCTTAGCTTTACTAGCGGGAGCTGGGACCCAGTACTTC,CASSLALLAGAGTQYF
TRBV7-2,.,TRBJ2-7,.,TGTGCCAGCAGCTACGACCAATACGAGCAGTACTTC,CASSYDQYEQYF